A selection of T cell receptor beta chains follows, all from one sample in a study of blood T cell repertoires in COVID-19. This table comes from immunoSEQ multiplex PCR, and its TCRdb copy is limited to in-frame clones, with some not included. This sample has hundreds of thousands of clones, with around 90% found just once. The source material was PBMCs or T cells enriched from blood (not recorded which). These TCRs come from a woman between 50 and 59 years old who had recovered from COVID-19. CDR3s include the opening cysteine and the closing phenylalanine or tryptophan. Each record gives: CDR3 DNA, CDR3 protein, J gene, clone size, D gene, V gene. D genes are given only for firm matches. The size entry is marked missing in some rows and otherwise reads once, few, many or a size class.

CDR3nt: TGTGCCAGCAGGCAACAGGGGGCAACAACTGAAGCTTTCTTT
CDR3aa: CASRQQGATTEAFF
j_gene: TRBJ1-1
abundance: .
d_gene: TRBD1
v_gene: TRBV5-4

CDR3nt: TGTGCCAGCAGCTTCGGCGGGGAGTTAGAGACCCAGTACTTC
CDR3aa: CASSFGGELETQYF
j_gene: TRBJ2-5
abundance: .
d_gene: .
v_gene: TRBV7-9

CDR3nt: TGTGCCAGCAGCCATACTAGCGGGAGTGTGGAGACCCAGTACTTC
CDR3aa: CASSHTSGSVETQYF
j_gene: TRBJ2-5
abundance: .
d_gene: TRBD2
v_gene: TRBV5-8

CDR3nt: TGTGCCAGCAGTTCTACCACAGGGTCGGCTTTCTTT
CDR3aa: CASSSTTGSAFF
j_gene: TRBJ1-1
abundance: .
d_gene: .
v_gene: TRBV6-5

CDR3nt: TGCGCCAGCAGCCGACAGGGTTCGAACACCGGGGAGCTGTTTTTT
CDR3aa: CASSRQGSNTGELFF
j_gene: TRBJ2-2
abundance: .
d_gene: TRBD1
v_gene: TRBV4-3

CDR3nt: TGTGCCTGGAGTGTACTAAGGGGATCTGGAAACACCATATATTTT
CDR3aa: CAWSVLRGSGNTIYF
j_gene: TRBJ1-3
abundance: .
d_gene: .
v_gene: TRBV30

CDR3nt: TGTGCCAGCAGCCAGCTAGCGGGAGTTGCAGATACGCAGTATTTT
CDR3aa: CASSQLAGVADTQYF
j_gene: TRBJ2-3
abundance: .
d_gene: TRBD2
v_gene: TRBV3-1/TRBV3-2

CDR3nt: TGTGCCAGCAGCTTAGAGGGGGACGCCGCGGATACGCAGTATTTT
CDR3aa: CASSLEGDAADTQYF
j_gene: TRBJ2-3
abundance: .
d_gene: .
v_gene: TRBV7-6

CDR3nt: TGTGCCAGCAGTGACCCGGGAGGCAATCAGCCCCAGCATTTT
CDR3aa: CASSDPGGNQPQHF
j_gene: TRBJ1-5
abundance: .
d_gene: .
v_gene: TRBV28

CDR3nt: TGTGCCAGCAGTTTGGACAGGGGATACGAGCAGTACTTC
CDR3aa: CASSLDRGYEQYF
j_gene: TRBJ2-7
abundance: .
d_gene: TRBD1
v_gene: TRBV28

CDR3nt: TGCGCCAGCAGCCGAGTAGCGGGAGGGCCTTCCTACGAGCAGTACTTC
CDR3aa: CASSRVAGGPSYEQYF
j_gene: TRBJ2-7
abundance: .
d_gene: TRBD2
v_gene: TRBV5-1

CDR3nt: TGTGCCAGCAGTCCCGAGGGTAGTTTCGCGAACACCGGGGAGCTGTTTTTT
CDR3aa: CASSPEGSFANTGELFF
j_gene: TRBJ2-2
abundance: .
d_gene: .
v_gene: TRBV6-2/TRBV6-3

CDR3nt: TGTGCCATCAGTGAACGGGACAATGGAAACACCATATATTTT
CDR3aa: CAISERDNGNTIYF
j_gene: TRBJ1-3
abundance: .
d_gene: .
v_gene: TRBV10-3

CDR3nt: TGTGCCAGCAGTCTTATTCCGGGACAGGGAATCGCTGAAGCTTTCTTT
CDR3aa: CASSLIPGQGIAEAFF
j_gene: TRBJ1-1
abundance: .
d_gene: TRBD1
v_gene: TRBV28

CDR3nt: TGCGCCAGCAGTCCTGGCGACAGAAACACCGGGGAGCTGTTTTTT
CDR3aa: CASSPGDRNTGELFF
j_gene: TRBJ2-2
abundance: .
d_gene: .
v_gene: TRBV23-1

CDR3nt: TGTGCCAGTAGTATCGGGCAGGGGGGAGATCAGCCCCAGCATTTT
CDR3aa: CASSIGQGGDQPQHF
j_gene: TRBJ1-5
abundance: .
d_gene: TRBD1
v_gene: TRBV19

CDR3nt: TGTGCCAGCAGATCTTCAGGGGCTAACGAGCAGTACTTC
CDR3aa: CASRSSGANEQYF
j_gene: TRBJ2-7
abundance: once
d_gene: .
v_gene: TRBV28

CDR3nt: TGTGCCAGCAGCTTAGACTGGGGGGCTGGAAACACCATATATTTT
CDR3aa: CASSLDWGAGNTIYF
j_gene: TRBJ1-3
abundance: few
d_gene: .
v_gene: TRBV11-2

CDR3nt: TGTGCCAGCAGCAACAAGCGGGAGGATGAGCAGTTCTTC
CDR3aa: CASSNKREDEQFF
j_gene: TRBJ2-1
abundance: .
d_gene: TRBD2
v_gene: TRBV12-3/TRBV12-4

CDR3nt: TGCGCCAGCAAGGAACTAGCGGGAGGGCCGATGTCCGGGGAGCTGTTTTTT
CDR3aa: CASKELAGGPMSGELFF
j_gene: TRBJ2-2
abundance: .
d_gene: TRBD2
v_gene: TRBV5-1

CDR3nt: TGTGCCAGCACCTGGGGGGTGGAGACTGAAGCTTTCTTT
CDR3aa: CASTWGVETEAFF
j_gene: TRBJ1-1
abundance: .
d_gene: .
v_gene: TRBV5-6

CDR3nt: TGTGCCAGCAGCTTGGCTGGGACAGATAATGAAAAACTGTTTTTT
CDR3aa: CASSLAGTDNEKLFF
j_gene: TRBJ1-4
abundance: .
d_gene: TRBD1
v_gene: TRBV5-6

CDR3nt: TGTGCCAGCAGCCGACAGGGGTTTTCCACTGAAGCTTTCTTT
CDR3aa: CASSRQGFSTEAFF
j_gene: TRBJ1-1
abundance: .
d_gene: TRBD1
v_gene: TRBV6-5

CDR3nt: TGTGCCAGCAGTAGTCCGGGACAGCGTGAAGCTTTCTTT
CDR3aa: CASSSPGQREAFF
j_gene: TRBJ1-1
abundance: .
d_gene: TRBD1
v_gene: TRBV2

CDR3nt: TGTGCCAGCAGTCCGCAGAGAACAGGCCGCAGCCACGAGCAGTACTTC
CDR3aa: CASSPQRTGRSHEQYF
j_gene: TRBJ2-7
abundance: .
d_gene: .
v_gene: TRBV7-9

CDR3nt: TGCGCCAGCAGCTTGGTGATATCGGGGTCCATCTCTGGGGCCAACGTCCTGACTTTC
CDR3aa: CASSLVISGSISGANVLTF
j_gene: TRBJ2-6
abundance: .
d_gene: .
v_gene: TRBV5-1

CDR3nt: TGTGCCACCAGTGACTTGACAGGGGGCGGTGGCTACACCTTC
CDR3aa: CATSDLTGGGGYTF
j_gene: TRBJ1-2
abundance: .
d_gene: TRBD1
v_gene: TRBV24-1

CDR3nt: TGTGCCAGCAGCCAGCAGGGACTAGCGGGAGGCAGCTCCTACGAGCAGTACTTC
CDR3aa: CASSQQGLAGGSSYEQYF
j_gene: TRBJ2-7
abundance: .
d_gene: TRBD2
v_gene: TRBV7-2

CDR3nt: TGTGCCAGCAGCTTGGCCGGGACTAGCGGGAGTCTCGAGCAGTACTTC
CDR3aa: CASSLAGTSGSLEQYF
j_gene: TRBJ2-7
abundance: .
d_gene: TRBD2
v_gene: TRBV5-5

CDR3nt: TGTGCCAGCAGCTCCGGGACAAGTAATGAAAAACTGTTTTTT
CDR3aa: CASSSGTSNEKLFF
j_gene: TRBJ1-4
abundance: .
d_gene: .
v_gene: TRBV7-9

CDR3nt: TGTGCCAGTAGTCCGACCCAAGGGGGCGAGCAGTACTTC
CDR3aa: CASSPTQGGEQYF
j_gene: TRBJ2-7
abundance: .
d_gene: .
v_gene: TRBV19

CDR3nt: TGTGCCAGCAGCTCCCACGGGACAGGATTTTTTGGAAACACCATATATTTT
CDR3aa: CASSSHGTGFFGNTIYF
j_gene: TRBJ1-3
abundance: few
d_gene: TRBD1
v_gene: TRBV11-2

CDR3nt: TGTGCCAGTCAAAAAAGGTTTTTGCGGGCCCTCGAGGGAGAGACCCAGTACTTC
CDR3aa: CASQKRFLRALEGETQYF
j_gene: TRBJ2-5
abundance: .
d_gene: .
v_gene: TRBV2

CDR3nt: TGTGCCAGCAGGTCGACTAGCGGAGCCTACAATGAGCAGTTCTTC
CDR3aa: CASRSTSGAYNEQFF
j_gene: TRBJ2-1
abundance: .
d_gene: TRBD2
v_gene: TRBV7-2

CDR3nt: TGTGCCAGCAGCTTGGATGGGACAGGGTATGGCGAGCAGTACTTC
CDR3aa: CASSLDGTGYGEQYF
j_gene: TRBJ2-7
abundance: .
d_gene: TRBD1
v_gene: TRBV5-5

CDR3nt: TGTGCCAGCTCACCTGAGGAGACCCAGTACTTC
CDR3aa: CASSPEETQYF
j_gene: TRBJ2-5
abundance: .
d_gene: .
v_gene: TRBV18